This T cell receptor beta chain is drawn from a study of blood T cell repertoires in COVID-19. Sequencing used immunoSEQ multiplex PCR; TCRdb keeps in-frame clones, though not all of them. This table has about 73,000 clones, approximately 80% appearing once. Germline values: CDR1 SGHKS, CDR2 YYEKEE (reference sequence). V was shortened by 4 bases and J by 4 bases, with 15 bases between the two germline ends. The CDR3 consists of 14 residues. This clone has just one count. Sample: peripheral blood. The rearrangement links TRBV5-5 to TRBJ2-7, with TRBD2 as a possible D gene (5 bases). This TCR was recovered from a woman aged 55-70 years with acute or convalescent COVID-19. The CDR3 protein is CASSRVGVGYEQYF. CDR3 sequence (DNA): TGTGCCAGCAGCCGGGTCGGGGTCGGATACGAGCAGTACTTC.